The entry below describes one T cell receptor beta chain. Its antigen is unidentified. The V segment lost 6 bases and the J segment 6 bases; nucleotides outside the gene matches: 4. CDR1 and CDR2 from the germline V gene are SGHTA and FQGNSA. This CDR3 has 13 residues. The data originate from a study of T-cell reconstitution after alpha-beta-depleted transplantation in children. General study findings and limits: Alpha-beta T cells about two months after transplant reportedly derived from several hundred expanded graft clones.

Preparation of the TCRbeta library involved a method that used unique molecular identifiers. TCRdb reanalysed the PCR reads using MiXCR and keeps one entry per CDR3 protein. The sample includes about 58,000 distinct CDR3 sequences, 44% of them seen just once. The chain joins TRBV7-2 to TRBJ2-2; TRBD1 agrees at 7 bases. The TCR originated in a male patient aged 10 to 17 who had a stem cell transplant for acute lymphoblastic leukemia, so the T cells may come from the graft donor. The specimen comprised PBMCs, mostly from graft donor cells, sampled 360 days after TCRalphabeta/CD19-depleted stem cell transplant. The CDR3 loop reads CASRAGGAGELFF. The CDR3 nucleotides are TGTGCCAGCAGGGCAGGGGGTGCCGGGGAGCTGTTTTTT.